Described below is a single T cell receptor beta chain sequence and its context. During active infection, Seattle patients enrolled and were then monitored through disease. This sample was taken from a study of blood T cell repertoires in COVID-19. Study-level background: There were acute and convalescent COVID-19 samples, and they came from the United States, Italy and Spain. From T cells, B-cell-depleted T cells, or PBMCs came the material, which was cDNA or gDNA.

Measured with immunoSEQ multiplex PCR; TCRdb has only the in-frame clones, and not every one. Here the sample spans about 360,000 clones, approximately 86% being singletons. The sequenced sample was peripheral blood. This TCR was sampled from a woman aged 60-75 years with COVID-19, enrolled during active disease.

This chain's CDR3 is CASSSRQGRGETQYF. DNA for the CDR3: TGTGCCAGCAGTAGCCGGCAAGGCCGGGGAGAGACCCAGTACTTC. The J gene is TRBJ2-5, the V gene TRBV25-1, with D tentatively TRBD2 (5 bases). V dropped 5 bases and J dropped 4 bases, with 17 bases sitting between them. This CDR3 contains 15 residues. In germline, CDR1 is MGHDK, CDR2 SYGVNS.